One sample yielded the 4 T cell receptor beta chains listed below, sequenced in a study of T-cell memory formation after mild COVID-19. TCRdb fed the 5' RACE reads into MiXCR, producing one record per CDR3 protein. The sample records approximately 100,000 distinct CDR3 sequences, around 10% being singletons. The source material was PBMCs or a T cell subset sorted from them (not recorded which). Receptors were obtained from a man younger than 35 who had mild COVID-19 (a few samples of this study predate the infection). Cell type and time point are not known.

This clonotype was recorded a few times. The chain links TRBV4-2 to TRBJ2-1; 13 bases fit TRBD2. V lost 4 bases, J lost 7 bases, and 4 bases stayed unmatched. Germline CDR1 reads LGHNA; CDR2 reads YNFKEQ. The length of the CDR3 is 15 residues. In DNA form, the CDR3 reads TGTGCCAGCAGCCCCGGGACTAGCGGGGTGAATGAGCAGTTCTTC. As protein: CASSPGTSGVNEQFF.

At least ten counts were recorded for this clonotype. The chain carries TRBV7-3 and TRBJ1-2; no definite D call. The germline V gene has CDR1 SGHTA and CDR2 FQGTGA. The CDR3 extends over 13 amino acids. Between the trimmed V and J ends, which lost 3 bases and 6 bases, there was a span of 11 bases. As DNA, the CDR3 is TGTGCCAGCAGCTTCCCGGAACTCAATGGCTACACCTTC. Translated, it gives CASSFPELNGYTF.

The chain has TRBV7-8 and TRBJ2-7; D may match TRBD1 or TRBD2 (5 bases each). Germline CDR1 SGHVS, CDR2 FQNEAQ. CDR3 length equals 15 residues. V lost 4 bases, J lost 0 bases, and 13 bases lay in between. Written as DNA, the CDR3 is TGTGCCAGCAGCTCCTTTCCGGGGCGCTCCTACGAGCAGTACTTC. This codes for CASSSFPGRSYEQYF.

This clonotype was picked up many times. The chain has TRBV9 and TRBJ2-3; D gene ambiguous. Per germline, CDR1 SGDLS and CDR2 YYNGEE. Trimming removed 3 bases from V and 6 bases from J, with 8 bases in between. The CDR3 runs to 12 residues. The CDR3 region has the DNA TGTGCCAGCAGCGGTGGAATGGATACGCAGTATTTT. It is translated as CASSGGMDTQYF.